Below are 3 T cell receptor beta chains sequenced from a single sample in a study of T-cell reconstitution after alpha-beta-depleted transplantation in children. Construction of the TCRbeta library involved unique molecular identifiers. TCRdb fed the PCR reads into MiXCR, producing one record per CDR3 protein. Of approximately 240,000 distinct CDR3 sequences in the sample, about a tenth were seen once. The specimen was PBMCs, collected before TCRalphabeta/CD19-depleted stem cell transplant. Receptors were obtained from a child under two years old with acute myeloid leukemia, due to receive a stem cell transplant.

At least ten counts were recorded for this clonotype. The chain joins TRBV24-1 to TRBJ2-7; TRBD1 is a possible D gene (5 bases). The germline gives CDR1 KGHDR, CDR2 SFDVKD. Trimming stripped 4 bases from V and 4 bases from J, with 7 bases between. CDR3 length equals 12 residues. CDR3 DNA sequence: TGTGCCACCAGTGAGCAGGGTTACGAGCAGTACTTC. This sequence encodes CATSEQGYEQYF.

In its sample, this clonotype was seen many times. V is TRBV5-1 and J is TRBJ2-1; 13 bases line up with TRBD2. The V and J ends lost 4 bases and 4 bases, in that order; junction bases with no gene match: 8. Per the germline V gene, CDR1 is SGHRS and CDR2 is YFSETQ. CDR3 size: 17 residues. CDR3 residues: CASSLLGLAGTYNEQFF. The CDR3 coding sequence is TGCGCCAGCAGCCTCCTGGGACTAGCGGGGACTTACAATGAGCAGTTCTTC.

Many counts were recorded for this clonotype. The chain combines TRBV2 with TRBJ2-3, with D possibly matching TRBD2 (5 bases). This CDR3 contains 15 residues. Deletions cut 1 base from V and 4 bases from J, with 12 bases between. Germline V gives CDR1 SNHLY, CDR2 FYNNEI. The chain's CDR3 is CASSEVGAEADTQYF. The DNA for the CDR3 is TGTGCCAGCAGTGAAGTGGGAGCAGAAGCAGATACGCAGTATTTT.